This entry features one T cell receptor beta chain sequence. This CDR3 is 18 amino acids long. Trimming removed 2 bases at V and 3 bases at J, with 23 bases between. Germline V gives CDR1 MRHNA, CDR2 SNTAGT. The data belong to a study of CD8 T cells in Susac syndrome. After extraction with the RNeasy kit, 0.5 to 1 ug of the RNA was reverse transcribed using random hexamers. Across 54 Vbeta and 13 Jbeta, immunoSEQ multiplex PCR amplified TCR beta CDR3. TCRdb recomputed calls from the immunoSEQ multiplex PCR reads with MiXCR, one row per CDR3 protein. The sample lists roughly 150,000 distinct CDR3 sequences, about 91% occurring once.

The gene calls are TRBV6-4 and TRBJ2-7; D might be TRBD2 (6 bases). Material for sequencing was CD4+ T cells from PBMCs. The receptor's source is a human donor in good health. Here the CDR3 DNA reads TGTGCCAGCAGTGACCCCCGTCGTTTGGCGGGAAGTCACTACGAGCAGTACTTC. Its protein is CASSDPRRLAGSHYEQYF.